This passage covers 10 T cell receptor beta chains from one sample sequenced in a study of shared clonotypes between healthy human individuals. Repertoires were generated with immunoSEQ multiplex PCR, while TCRdb's copy carries only in-frame clones and drops some. Among 1.6 million or so clones listed, around 95% were seen once. The sample was naive CD4+ T cells sorted from blood. The subset is: CD45RA+ positively selected. These receptors all come from a man aged 30 to 45 in good health.

This clone was detected a few times. This chain links TRBV28 with TRBJ2-7; perhaps TRBD1 as D (6 bases). Trimming pared 3 bases from V and 3 bases from J, leaving 12 bases between. CDR1 MDHEN and CDR2 SYDVKM come from the germline V gene. The CDR3 is 14 residues long. This CDR3 is CASSLTGPRYEQYF. The CDR3, as DNA: TGTGCCAGCAGTTTGACAGGCCCCCGCTACGAGCAGTACTTC.

This clone appeared a few times. The chain is built from TRBV19 and TRBJ2-2, with 7 bases aligning to TRBD2. Looked up from germline, CDR1 is LNHDA and CDR2 is SQIVND (reference sequence). The CDR3 covers 15 residues. The junction had 10 bases not matched to a gene; V was cut back by 10 bases and J by 2 bases. The CDR3 spells CAISRRELNTGELFF. The CDR3 DNA follows: TGTGCCATCTCCAGGCGGGAGTTAAACACCGGGGAGCTGTTTTTT.

The J gene is TRBJ2-1, the V gene TRBV9; D ambiguous. This CDR3 has 16 residues. Germline V gene sequence: CDR1 SGDLS, CDR2 YYNGEE. Trimming left V 4 bases short and J 0 bases short, with 14 bases between. CDR3 region: CASSLRASSSYNEQFF. The CDR3 nucleotides are TGTGCCAGCAGCCTCCGAGCTTCGAGCTCCTACAATGAGCAGTTCTTC.

The CDR3 region has the DNA TGTGCCAGCAGCTTAGCGTATGAGGGAGTGTTCTCGGATGCTTTCTTT. It is translated as CASSLAYEGVFSDAFF. The V gene is TRBV7-8, the J gene TRBJ1-1; D gene uncertain. The CDR3 length is 16 residues. Germline V gene lookup returns CDR1 SGHVS and CDR2 FQNEAQ. Trimming stripped 0 bases from V and 11 bases from J, with 22 bases between.

CDR3 nucleotide sequence: TGTGCCAGCAGTGAACCCGGGGGAAGCACAGATACGCAGTATTTT. This gives the protein CASSEPGGSTDTQYF. This chain joins TRBV6-1 and TRBJ2-3; TRBD2 might be the D (6 bases). CDR1 is MNHNS and CDR2 is SASEGT in the germline V gene. The V end was cut by 2 bases, the J end by 0 bases, with 9 bases between. There are 15 residues in the CDR3.

The genes are TRBV5-5 and TRBJ1-1, with 10 bases lining up with TRBD1. The CDR3 covers 17 residues. Germline CDR1 reads SGHKS; CDR2 reads YYEKEE (reference sequence). V lost 4 bases to trimming and J lost 1 base; unmatched junction nucleotides: 10. The CDR3 nucleotides read TGTGCCAGCAGCCCACCCGGGACAGGGGATCGGAACACTGAAGCTTTCTTT. Amino acid sequence: CASSPPGTGDRNTEAFF.

The chain links TRBV4-1 to TRBJ2-1, with TRBD2 identical over 10 bases. CDR1 and CDR2 (germline): MGHRA, YSYEKL. J gave up 7 bases and V 3 bases, and 12 bases lay outside the gene matches. The CDR3 is 17 residues long. This chain's CDR3 is CASSQLGLAGDRNEQFF. CDR3 coding DNA: TGCGCCAGCAGCCAGTTAGGCCTAGCGGGAGATCGTAATGAGCAGTTCTTC.

This chain uses TRBV2 with TRBJ2-5, with D possibly called TRBD1 or TRBD2 (6 bases each). The CDR3 spans 13 residues. Germline assignment: CDR1 SNHLY and CDR2 FYNNEI. V lost 5 bases, J lost 5 bases, and 12 bases lay in between. The CDR3 DNA is TGTGCCAGCAGTAGGGGGGCGCGGGAGACCCAGTACTTC. Its translation is CASSRGARETQYF.

The genes are TRBV20-1 and TRBJ2-7; D uncertain. Trimming left V 5 bases short and J 7 bases short, with 12 bases between. The germline V gene has CDR1 DFQATT and CDR2 SNEGSKA (reference sequence). The CDR3 is made up of 11 amino acids. The CDR3 region has the DNA TGCAGTGCTCCAGAGCTAAGAGAGCAGTACTTC. Its translation: CSAPELREQYF.

The V gene is TRBV28, the J gene TRBJ2-7, with 8 bases aligning to TRBD2. CDR1 and CDR2 from the germline V gene are MDHEN and SYDVKM. The CDR3 loop spans 21 amino acids. V trimming: 6 bases; J trimming: 0 bases; junction bases outside the gene matches: 25. The CDR3 DNA reads TGTGCCAGCAGCCAGACAGCAGAATGGACAGTCAAGAGCGGGAGCTCCTACGAGCAGTACTTC. This sequence encodes CASSQTAEWTVKSGSSYEQYF.